The source of this TCR beta chain is a study of CD8+ T cells in alopecia areata. The study, taken as a whole, reports: Sequence data from scalp samples additionally include resident alphabeta T cells of normal skin.

This clone was found once. The antigen is undetermined. Reverse transcription of extracted RNA yielded cDNA, which provided the sequencing template. Sequenced by immunoSEQ multiplex PCR; TCRdb stores in-frame clones only, minus some. Of 130,000 or so clones detected, roughly 50% appear once; the ten largest clones hold over 9.5%. The V gene's germline CDR1 is SQVTM and CDR2 ANQGSEA. The CDR3 sequence is 12 residues long. V shed 4 bases and J shed 6 bases, with 9 bases lying between them. The investigators collected lesional scalp punch biopsies and peripheral blood from alopecia areata patients. The chain has TRBV29-1 and TRBJ2-2, with a tentative D call TRBD1 (6 bases). Sequenced input: NKG2D-low CD8+ T cells sorted from blood. The TCR originated in a human donor with alopecia areata. This CDR3 reads CSVVGGAGELFF. CDR3 DNA: TGCAGCGTTGTAGGGGGAGCCGGGGAGCTGTTTTTT.